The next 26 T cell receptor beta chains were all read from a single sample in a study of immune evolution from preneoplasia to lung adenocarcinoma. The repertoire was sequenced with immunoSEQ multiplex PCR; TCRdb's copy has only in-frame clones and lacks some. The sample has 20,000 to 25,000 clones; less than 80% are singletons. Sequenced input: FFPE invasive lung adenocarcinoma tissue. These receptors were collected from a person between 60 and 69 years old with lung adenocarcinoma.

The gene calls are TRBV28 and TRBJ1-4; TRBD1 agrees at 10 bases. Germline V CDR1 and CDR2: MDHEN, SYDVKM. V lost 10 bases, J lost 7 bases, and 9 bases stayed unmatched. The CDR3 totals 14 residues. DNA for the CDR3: TGTGCCACCCACTCCGGGACAGGGGTTGAAAAACTGTTTTTT. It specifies CATHSGTGVEKLFF.

DNA for the CDR3: TGTGCCAGCAACCCCAGACTAGCGGGTTACGAGCAGTACTTC. Encoded protein: CASNPRLAGYEQYF. The chain uses TRBV2 and TRBJ2-7; 10 bases are a match to TRBD2. Per germline, CDR1 SNHLY and CDR2 FYNNEI. The V segment lost 7 bases and the J segment 4 bases; nucleotides outside the gene matches: 7. This CDR3 has 14 residues.

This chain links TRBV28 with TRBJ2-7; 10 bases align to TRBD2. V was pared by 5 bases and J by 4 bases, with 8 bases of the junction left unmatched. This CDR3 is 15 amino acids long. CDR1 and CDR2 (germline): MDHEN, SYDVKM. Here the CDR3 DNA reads TGTGCCAGCAGTACACCTAGCGGGAGAGTTTACGAGCAGTACTTC. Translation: CASSTPSGRVYEQYF. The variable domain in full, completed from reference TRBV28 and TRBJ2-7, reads DVKVTQSSRYLVKRTGEKVFLECVQDMDHENMFWYRQDPGLGLRLIYFSYDVKMKEKGDIPEGYSVSREKKERFSLILESASTNQTSMYLCASSTPSGRVYEQYFGPGTRLTVT.

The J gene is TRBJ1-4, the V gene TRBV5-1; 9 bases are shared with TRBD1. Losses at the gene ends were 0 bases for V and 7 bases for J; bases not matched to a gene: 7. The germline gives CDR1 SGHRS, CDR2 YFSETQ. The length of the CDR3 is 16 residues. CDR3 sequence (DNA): TGCGCCAGCAGCTTGGACCACAGGGGGCCCAGTGAAAAACTGTTTTTT. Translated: CASSLDHRGPSEKLFF.

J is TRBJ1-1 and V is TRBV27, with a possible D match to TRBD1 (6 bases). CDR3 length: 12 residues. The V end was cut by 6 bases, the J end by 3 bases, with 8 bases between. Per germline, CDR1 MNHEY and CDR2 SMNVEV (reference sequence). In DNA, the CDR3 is TGTGCCAGCAGACAGGGAGACACTGAAGCTTTCTTT. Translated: CASRQGDTEAFF.

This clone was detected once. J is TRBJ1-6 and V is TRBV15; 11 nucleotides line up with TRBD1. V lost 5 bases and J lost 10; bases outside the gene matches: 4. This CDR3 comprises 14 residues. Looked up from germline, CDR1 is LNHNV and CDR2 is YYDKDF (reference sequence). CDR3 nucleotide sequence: TGTGCCACCAGCGGACAGGGGGCGCGGTCACCCCTCCACTTT. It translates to CATSGQGARSPLHF.

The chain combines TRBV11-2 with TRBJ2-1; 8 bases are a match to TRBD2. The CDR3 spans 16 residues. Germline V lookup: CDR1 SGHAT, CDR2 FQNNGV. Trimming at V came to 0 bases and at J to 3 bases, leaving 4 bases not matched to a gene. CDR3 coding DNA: TGTGCCAGCAGCTTAGATGGCGGGAGGTACTACAATGAGCAGTTCTTC. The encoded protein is CASSLDGGRYYNEQFF.

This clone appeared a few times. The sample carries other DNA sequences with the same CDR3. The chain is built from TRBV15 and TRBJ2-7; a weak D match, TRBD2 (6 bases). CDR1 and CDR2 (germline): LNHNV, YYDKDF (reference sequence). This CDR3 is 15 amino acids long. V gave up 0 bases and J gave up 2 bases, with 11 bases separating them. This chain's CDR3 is CATSREASVAYEQYF. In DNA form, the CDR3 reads TGTGCCACCAGCAGAGAGGCTAGCGTGGCCTACGAGCAGTACTTC.

This CDR3 reads CASSSRGLRTDGYTF. The CDR3 nucleotides read TGTGCCAGCAGTTCACGGGGTTTAAGGACTGATGGCTACACCTTC. The chain carries TRBV6-5 and TRBJ1-2, with D unresolved. Looked up from germline, CDR1 is MNHEY and CDR2 is SVGAGI. Deletions cut 4 bases from V and 6 bases from J, with 18 bases between. CDR3 size: 15 residues.

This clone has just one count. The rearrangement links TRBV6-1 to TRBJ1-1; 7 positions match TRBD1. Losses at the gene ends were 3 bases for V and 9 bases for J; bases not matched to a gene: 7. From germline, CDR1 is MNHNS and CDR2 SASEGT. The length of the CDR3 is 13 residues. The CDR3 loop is CASSELGQTKAFF. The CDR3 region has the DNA TGTGCCAGCAGTGAGTTGGGACAGACTAAAGCTTTCTTT.

CDR3 sequence: CASSFLGAKLVETQYF. The DNA for the CDR3 is TGTGCCAGCAGCTTCTTGGGAGCAAAACTTGTAGAGACCCAGTACTTC. V usage is TRBV13 and J usage is TRBJ2-5, with D perhaps TRBD2 (5 bases). Germline values: CDR1 PRHDT, CDR2 FYEKMQ (reference sequence). Deletions cut 3 bases from V and 4 bases from J, with 18 bases between. CDR3 length: 16 amino acids.

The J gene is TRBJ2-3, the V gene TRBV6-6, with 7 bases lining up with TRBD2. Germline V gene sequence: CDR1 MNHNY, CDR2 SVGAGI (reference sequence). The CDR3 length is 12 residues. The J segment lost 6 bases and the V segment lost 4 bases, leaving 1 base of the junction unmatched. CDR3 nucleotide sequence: TGTGCCAGCAGTTGGGGGGGGGATACGCAGTATTTT. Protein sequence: CASSWGGDTQYF.

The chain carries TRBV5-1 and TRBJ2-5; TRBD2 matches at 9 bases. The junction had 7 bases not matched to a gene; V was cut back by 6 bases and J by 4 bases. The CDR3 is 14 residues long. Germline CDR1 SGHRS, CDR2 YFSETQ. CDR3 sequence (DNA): TGCGCCAGCACCGCGGGAGGGCCGGGAGAGACCCAGTACTTC. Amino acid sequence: CASTAGGPGETQYF.

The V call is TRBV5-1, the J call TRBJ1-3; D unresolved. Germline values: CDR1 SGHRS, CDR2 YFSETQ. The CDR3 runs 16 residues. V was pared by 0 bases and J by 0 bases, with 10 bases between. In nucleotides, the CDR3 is TGCGCCAGCAGCTTGGCCTGGCAGTACTCTGGAAACACCATATATTTT. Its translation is CASSLAWQYSGNTIYF.

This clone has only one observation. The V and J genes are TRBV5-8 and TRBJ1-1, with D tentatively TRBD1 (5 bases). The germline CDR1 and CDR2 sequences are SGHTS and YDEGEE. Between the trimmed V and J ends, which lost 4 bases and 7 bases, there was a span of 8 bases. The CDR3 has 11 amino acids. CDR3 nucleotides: TGTGCCAGCAGCCGGGGGGATGAAGCTTTCTTT. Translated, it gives CASSRGDEAFF.

The CDR3 loop reads CASSLLPMTGPNIQYF. Here the CDR3 DNA reads TGCGCCAGCAGCTTGCTACCCATGACCGGGCCAAACATTCAGTACTTC. The gene calls are TRBV5-1 and TRBJ2-4; D gene uncertain. The V end was cut by 1 base, the J end by 6 bases, with 17 bases between. Germline CDR1 and CDR2: SGHRS and YFSETQ. The CDR3 has 16 amino acids.

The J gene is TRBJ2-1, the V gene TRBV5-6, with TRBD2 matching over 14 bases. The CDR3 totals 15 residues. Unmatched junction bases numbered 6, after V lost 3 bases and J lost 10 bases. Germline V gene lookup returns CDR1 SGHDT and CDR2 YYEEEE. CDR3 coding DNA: TGTGCCAGCAGCTATGGGGGACTAGCGGGAGTCGAGCAGTTCTTC. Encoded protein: CASSYGGLAGVEQFF.

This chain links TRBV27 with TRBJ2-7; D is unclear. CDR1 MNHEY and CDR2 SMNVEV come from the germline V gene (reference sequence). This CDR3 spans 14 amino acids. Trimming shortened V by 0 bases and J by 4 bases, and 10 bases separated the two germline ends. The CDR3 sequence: CASSLSKGAYEQYF. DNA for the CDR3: TGTGCCAGCAGTTTATCGAAAGGAGCGTACGAGCAGTACTTC.

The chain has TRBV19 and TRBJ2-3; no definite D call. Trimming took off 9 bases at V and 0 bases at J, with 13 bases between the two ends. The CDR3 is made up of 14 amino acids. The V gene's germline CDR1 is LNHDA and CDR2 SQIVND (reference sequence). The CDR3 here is CASNLGPSTDTQYF. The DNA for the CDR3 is TGTGCCAGCAACCTGGGTCCTAGCACAGATACGCAGTATTTT.

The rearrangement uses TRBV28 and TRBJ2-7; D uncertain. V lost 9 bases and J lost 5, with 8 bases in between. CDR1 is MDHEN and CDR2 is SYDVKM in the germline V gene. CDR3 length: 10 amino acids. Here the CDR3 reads CASGRNEQYF. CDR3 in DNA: TGTGCCAGTGGCAGGAACGAGCAGTACTTC.

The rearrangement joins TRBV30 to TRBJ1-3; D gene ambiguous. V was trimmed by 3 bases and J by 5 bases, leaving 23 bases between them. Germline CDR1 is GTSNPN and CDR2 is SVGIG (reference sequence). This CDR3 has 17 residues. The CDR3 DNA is TGTGCCTGGAGGCGGGAGGGCAACCACTACCCAAGAAACACCATATATTTT. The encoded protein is CAWRREGNHYPRNTIYF.

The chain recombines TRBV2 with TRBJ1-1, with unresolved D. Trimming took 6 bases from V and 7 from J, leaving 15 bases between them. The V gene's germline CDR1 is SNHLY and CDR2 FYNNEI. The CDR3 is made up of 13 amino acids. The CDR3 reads CASSTSGGSEAFF. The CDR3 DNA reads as TGTGCCAGCAGCACCTCTGGAGGCAGTGAAGCTTTCTTT. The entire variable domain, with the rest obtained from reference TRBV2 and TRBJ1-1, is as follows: EPEVTQTPSHQVTQMGQEVILRCVPISNHLYFYWYRQILGQKVEFLVSFYNNEISEKSEIFDDQFSVERPDGSNFTLKIRSTKLEDSAMYFCASSTSGGSEAFFGQGTRLTVV.

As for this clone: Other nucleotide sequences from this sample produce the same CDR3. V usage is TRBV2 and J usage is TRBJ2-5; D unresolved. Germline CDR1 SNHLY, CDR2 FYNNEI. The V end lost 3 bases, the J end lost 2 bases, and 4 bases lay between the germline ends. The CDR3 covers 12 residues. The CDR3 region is CASSERQETQYF. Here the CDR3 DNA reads TGTGCCAGCAGTGAGAGGCAAGAGACCCAGTACTTC. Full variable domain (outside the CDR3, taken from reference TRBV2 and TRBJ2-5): EPEVTQTPSHQVTQMGQEVILRCVPISNHLYFYWYRQILGQKVEFLVSFYNNEISEKSEIFDDQFSVERPDGSNFTLKIRSTKLEDSAMYFCASSERQETQYFGPGTRLLVL.

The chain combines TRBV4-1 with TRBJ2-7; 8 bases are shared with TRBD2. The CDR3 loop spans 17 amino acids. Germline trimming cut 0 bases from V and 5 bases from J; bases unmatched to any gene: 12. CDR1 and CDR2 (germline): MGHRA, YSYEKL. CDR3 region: CASSQDSAGLVGNEQYF. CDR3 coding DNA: TGCGCCAGCAGCCAAGACTCGGCGGGACTAGTCGGTAACGAGCAGTACTTC.

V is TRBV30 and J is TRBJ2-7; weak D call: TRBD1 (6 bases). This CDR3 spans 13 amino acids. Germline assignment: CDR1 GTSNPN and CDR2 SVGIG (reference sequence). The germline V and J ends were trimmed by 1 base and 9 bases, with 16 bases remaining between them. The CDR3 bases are TGTGCCTGGAGTGGCCTTCTAACAGGGTTGCAGTACTTC. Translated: CAWSGLLTGLQYF.

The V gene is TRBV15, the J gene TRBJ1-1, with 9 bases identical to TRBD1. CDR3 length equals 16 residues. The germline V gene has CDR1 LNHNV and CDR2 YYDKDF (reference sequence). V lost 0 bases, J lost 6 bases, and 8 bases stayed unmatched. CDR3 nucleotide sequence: TGTGCCACCAGCAGAGATTGGGGACAGGGCACCCCTGAAGCTTTCTTT. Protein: CATSRDWGQGTPEAFF.